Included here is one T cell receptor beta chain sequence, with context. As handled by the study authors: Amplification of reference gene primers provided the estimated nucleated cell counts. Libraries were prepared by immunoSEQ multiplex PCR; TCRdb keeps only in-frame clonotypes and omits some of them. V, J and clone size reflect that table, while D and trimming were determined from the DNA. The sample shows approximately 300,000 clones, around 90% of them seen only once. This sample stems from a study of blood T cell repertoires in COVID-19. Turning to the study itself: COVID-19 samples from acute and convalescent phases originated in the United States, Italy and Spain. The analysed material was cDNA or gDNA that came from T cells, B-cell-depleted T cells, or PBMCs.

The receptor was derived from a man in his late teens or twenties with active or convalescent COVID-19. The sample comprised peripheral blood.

The CDR3 DNA sequence: TGTGCCAGCAGTTTAAACAGCTATAGAGGCTACACCTTC. Translated: CASSLNSYRGYTF. The gene calls are TRBV27 and TRBJ1-2; D call uncertain. The CDR3 loop spans 13 amino acids. Germline loops: CDR1 MNHEY, CDR2 SMNVEV (reference sequence). Trimming shortened V by 2 bases and J by 8 bases, and 12 bases separated the two germline ends.